This T cell receptor beta chain was sequenced during a study of blood T cell repertoires in COVID-19. In its sample, this clone was seen a few times. V lost 6 bases and J 5 bases, leaving 16 bases between the germline ends. This CDR3 has 13 residues. Germline CDR1 and CDR2: SQVTM and ANQGSEA. The method was immunoSEQ multiplex PCR; TCRdb's version includes in-frame clones alone and lacks a portion of them. The table includes tens of thousands of clones, about 76% detected once. The J gene is TRBJ1-1, the V gene TRBV29-1; D is ambiguous. This sequence was found in an elderly woman with active or convalescent COVID-19. The sequencing input was peripheral blood. DNA of the CDR3: TGCAGCGTGAGCGGAAAGCTGAGGACTGAAGCTTTCTTT. Its translation is CSVSGKLRTEAFF.